A selection of T cell receptor beta chains follows, all from one sample in a study of cytotoxic CD8 clonotypes in ibrutinib-treated CLL. TCRdb's copy holds only in-frame clones and misses some; the assay was immunoSEQ multiplex PCR. The table shows 55,000 to 80,000 clones, with 90% occurring only once. The input for sequencing was PBMCs, taken after 12 months of ibrutinib treatment. The receptors here all came from a human donor with chronic lymphocytic leukemia. The CDR3 runs from the conserved cysteine through the conserved F or W. Each record gives: CDR3 length, J gene, V gene, CDR3 protein.

cdr3_length: 16
j_call: TRBJ2-1
v_call: TRBV7-7
cdr3_aa: CASSPTAGGITNEQFF

cdr3_length: 15
j_call: TRBJ1-3
v_call: TRBV6-4
cdr3_aa: CASHPLRDRAYTIYF

cdr3_length: 16
j_call: TRBJ2-1
v_call: TRBV9
cdr3_aa: CASSVAAGGYYNEQFF

cdr3_length: 19
j_call: TRBJ2-2
v_call: TRBV4-3
cdr3_aa: CASSQGITLAGFYTGELFF

cdr3_length: 17
j_call: TRBJ2-1
v_call: TRBV9
cdr3_aa: CASSGSDASGHYNEQFF

cdr3_length: 14
j_call: TRBJ1-3
v_call: TRBV6-4
cdr3_aa: CASSADHSGNTIYF

cdr3_length: 13
j_call: TRBJ1-1
v_call: TRBV10-1
cdr3_aa: CASSEGMNTEAFF

cdr3_length: 13
j_call: TRBJ1-3
v_call: TRBV6-1
cdr3_aa: CALRQGSGNTIYF

cdr3_length: 15
j_call: TRBJ2-1
v_call: TRBV2
cdr3_aa: CASSVTSGRTYEQFF

cdr3_length: 18
j_call: TRBJ2-5
v_call: TRBV4-3
cdr3_aa: CASSQEVFLPGAPETQYF